The 26 T cell receptor beta chains presented below share a single source sample, sequenced in a study of blood T cell repertoires in COVID-19. The repertoire was sequenced with immunoSEQ multiplex PCR; TCRdb's copy has only in-frame clones and lacks some. Of about 90,000 clones in the sample, 90% were seen once. The sample consisted of peripheral blood. These receptors were taken from a man in his fifties or sixties with acute or convalescent COVID-19.

This rearrangement joins TRBV5-4 to TRBJ2-1; a weak D match, TRBD2 (5 bases). Germline V gene lookup returns CDR1 SGHNT and CDR2 YYREEE (reference sequence). V lost 3 bases, J lost 7 bases, and 11 bases lay in between. The CDR3 length is 13 residues. The CDR3 sequence: CASSSTLANEQFF. CDR3 DNA: TGTGCCAGCAGCTCCACGCTAGCAAATGAGCAGTTCTTC.

The rearrangement joins TRBV28 to TRBJ1-1; the match to TRBD1 covers 7 bases. From germline, CDR1 is MDHEN and CDR2 SYDVKM. Trimming took 8 bases from V and 1 from J; bases not matched to a gene: 4. The CDR3 spans 13 residues. The CDR3 nucleotides read TGTGCCAGCTTCGGACAGGAGAACACTGAAGCTTTCTTT. It yields the protein CASFGQENTEAFF.

This chain joins TRBV5-8 and TRBJ1-5; 7 nucleotides line up with TRBD1. The trim removed 2 bases at V and 0 bases at J, leaving 14 bases unmatched. The CDR3 loop spans 19 amino acids. The germline CDR1 and CDR2 sequences are SGHTS and YDEGEE. In DNA, the CDR3 is TGTGCCAGCAGCTTCCGACAGGGACGGGTCGTTTATAGCAATCAGCCCCAGCATTTT. Translation: CASSFRQGRVVYSNQPQHF.

Notes on this clone: Other DNA sequences in the same sample also yield this CDR3. The chain carries TRBV19 and TRBJ2-7; 10 bases map to TRBD1. The junction had 3 bases not matched to a gene; V was cut back by 6 bases and J by 4 bases. Germline CDR1 reads LNHDA; CDR2 reads SQIVND (reference sequence). The CDR3 runs 13 residues. CDR3 amino acids: CASSRDRGYEQYF. Written as DNA, the CDR3 is TGTGCCAGTAGCCGGGACAGGGGTTACGAGCAGTACTTC.

This sequence joins TRBV5-5 and TRBJ2-2; TRBD1 is a possible D gene (6 bases). Germline V CDR1 and CDR2: SGHKS, YYEKEE (reference sequence). The CDR3 is made up of 16 amino acids. Trimming took off 3 bases at V and 3 bases at J, with 15 bases between the two ends. CDR3 in amino acids: CASSWVPPGDTGELFF. As DNA, the CDR3 is TGTGCCAGCAGCTGGGTGCCCCCAGGGGACACCGGGGAGCTGTTTTTT.

The chain recombines TRBV4-3 with TRBJ2-3; D is perhaps TRBD2 (6 bases). The CDR3 runs 16 residues. Germline-derived CDR1 and CDR2 are LGHNA and YSLEER. V was cut by 0 bases and J by 5 bases, with 15 bases left in between. The CDR3: CASSQEWSGVIDTQYF. DNA for the CDR3: TGCGCCAGCAGCCAAGAGTGGTCGGGAGTGATAGATACGCAGTATTTT.

The chain recombines TRBV24-1 with TRBJ1-5; D may be TRBD1 (6 bases). Trimming removed 2 bases at V and 3 bases at J, with 10 bases between. CDR3 size: 15 residues. Germline V gene sequence: CDR1 KGHDR, CDR2 SFDVKD. Here the CDR3 DNA reads TGTGCCACCAGTGATTCCGACAGGTTCAATCAGCCCCAGCATTTT. It encodes CATSDSDRFNQPQHF.

This chain links TRBV6-6 with TRBJ2-7, with 12 bases aligning to TRBD2. CDR1 is MNHNY and CDR2 is SVGAGI in the germline V gene (reference sequence). The CDR3 totals 16 residues. V shed 6 bases, J shed 4 bases, and the junction held 10 bases outside the gene matches. The CDR3 DNA reads as TGTGCCAGCAGGGGGCTAGCGGGAGGGACCGGGTACGAGCAGTACTTC. It codes for CASRGLAGGTGYEQYF.

DNA for the CDR3: TGTGCCAGCAGCTCTGCGCGGCTTAATCAGCCCCAGCATTTT. Translation gives CASSSARLNQPQHF. The chain employs TRBV5-6 and TRBJ1-5, with no clear D. V lost 3 bases, J lost 4 bases, and 11 bases lay in between. Germline values: CDR1 SGHDT, CDR2 YYEEEE. The CDR3 has 14 amino acids.

The chain carries TRBV27 and TRBJ2-1; perhaps TRBD1 as D (6 bases). The CDR3 consists of 14 residues. V was clipped by 3 bases and J by 6 bases, with 12 bases between them. Germline loops: CDR1 MNHEY, CDR2 SMNVEV (reference sequence). CDR3 sequence: CASSFWTDANEQFF. The CDR3 coding sequence is TGTGCCAGCAGTTTCTGGACAGATGCCAATGAGCAGTTCTTC.

The rearrangement links TRBV11-2 to TRBJ2-7; D is perhaps TRBD2 (6 bases). The CDR3 sequence is 18 residues long. The V end was cut by 0 bases, the J end by 6 bases, with 24 bases between. Germline loops: CDR1 SGHAT, CDR2 FQNNGV. CDR3 residues: CASSLESGLGLLQGEQYF. DNA of the CDR3: TGTGCCAGCAGCTTAGAATCGGGGTTGGGACTCCTCCAGGGCGAGCAGTACTTC.

The rearrangement links TRBV11-3 to TRBJ2-7, with 7 positions matching TRBD2. V was clipped by 5 bases and J by 3 bases; unmatched bases: 10. Germline V gives CDR1 SGHNT, CDR2 YENEEA. This CDR3 comprises 15 residues. CDR3 protein: CASSRLAKTGYEQYF. CDR3 bases: TGTGCCAGCAGCCGACTAGCTAAAACGGGCTACGAGCAGTACTTC.

The chain combines TRBV19 with TRBJ2-2; the D gene is possibly TRBD2 (5 bases). This CDR3 region has 12 residues. Looked up from germline, CDR1 is LNHDA and CDR2 is SQIVND (reference sequence). V dropped 8 bases and J dropped 5 bases, with 9 bases sitting between them. CDR3: CASAPGTGELFF. The CDR3 region has the DNA TGTGCCAGTGCCCCGGGAACCGGGGAGCTGTTTTTT.

The V call is TRBV14, the J call TRBJ1-1, with D possibly being TRBD1 (5 bases). This CDR3 contains 12 residues. The V end was cut by 2 bases, the J end by 7 bases, with 8 bases between. Germline values: CDR1 SGHDN, CDR2 FVKESK. The DNA for the CDR3 is TGTGCCAGCAGCCAACTAGGGGATGAAGCTTTCTTT. Its translation: CASSQLGDEAFF.

This rearrangement joins TRBV9 to TRBJ1-1; the match to TRBD1 covers 8 bases. The CDR3 has 14 residues. From germline, CDR1 is SGDLS and CDR2 YYNGEE. V trimming: 3 bases; J trimming: 5 bases; junction bases outside the gene matches: 6. The CDR3 DNA reads TGTGCCAGCAGCGCAGGACAGGGAAAGACTGAAGCTTTCTTT. It encodes CASSAGQGKTEAFF.

The sample holds a few counts of this clone. The chain is built from TRBV19 and TRBJ2-2, with 9 bases that match TRBD1. With 7 bases clipped from V and 6 bases from J, the junction kept 9 bases outside the gene matches. This CDR3 has 15 amino acids. CDR1 is LNHDA and CDR2 is SQIVND in the germline V gene (reference sequence). The CDR3 sequence is CASTPTGTGPGELFF. The CDR3 DNA reads TGTGCCAGTACCCCAACCGGGACAGGGCCCGGGGAGCTGTTTTTT.

The chain links TRBV6-5 to TRBJ2-7; TRBD2 is a possible D gene (6 bases). Germline V CDR1 and CDR2: MNHEY, SVGAGI. This CDR3 contains 13 residues. V was clipped by 5 bases and J by 2 bases, with 10 bases between them. The CDR3: CASSRSGPYEQYF. The CDR3 DNA sequence: TGTGCCAGCAGTCGGAGCGGGCCCTACGAGCAGTACTTC.

A note on this clone: Because the CDR3's place on the DNA is in doubt, the DNA is left out and the CDR3 is given as listed by TCRdb. The rearrangement joins TRBV21-1 to TRBJ2-7; the D segment call TRBD1 is taken from the table without a DNA check. TRBV21-1 is noted as a pseudogene. The CDR3 spans 15 residues, counting both ends. CDR3 region: CASSKVGTGAYEQYF.

The chain carries TRBV7-9 and TRBJ2-1; TRBD2 matches at 8 bases. The V and J ends lost 1 base and 2 bases, in that order; junction bases with no gene match: 7. The CDR3 length is 17 residues. CDR1 is SEHNR and CDR2 is FQNEAQ in the germline V gene (reference sequence). CDR3 residues: CASSLEGRREAYNEQFF. CDR3 DNA: TGTGCCAGCAGCTTAGAAGGGCGGCGGGAGGCCTACAATGAGCAGTTCTTC.

J is TRBJ1-2 and V is TRBV21-1; the D call of TRBD1 is as the table states it, not checked on the DNA. TRBV21-1 is described as a pseudogene. CDR3 length: 17 residues. The CDR3 loop is CASSKDPKGAPNYGYTF. CDR3 nucleotides: TGTGCCAGCAGCAAAGACCCCAAAGGGGCCCCTAACTATGGCTACACCTTC.

The chain combines TRBV11-3 with TRBJ2-6; 10 nucleotides line up with TRBD2. The V and J ends lost 5 bases and 4 bases, in that order; junction bases with no gene match: 11. Germline V CDR1 and CDR2: SGHNT, YENEEA. The CDR3 runs to 18 residues. The CDR3 sequence is CASSDPGLASGGANVLTF. The CDR3 nucleotides are TGTGCCAGCAGCGATCCGGGACTAGCGTCGGGCGGGGCCAACGTCCTGACTTTC. Looking up the rest from reference TRBV11-3 and TRBJ2-6 gives the full variable domain: EAGVVQSPRYKIIEKKQPVAFWCNPISGHNTLYWYLQNLGQGPELLIRYENEEAVDDSQLPKDRFSAERLKGVDSTLKIQPAELGDSAVYLCASSDPGLASGGANVLTFGAGSRLTVL.

V and J are TRBV20-1 and TRBJ1-1; no clear D. The CDR3 length is 11 residues. Germline CDR1 DFQATT, CDR2 SNEGSKA (reference sequence). V lost 6 bases and J 1 base, leaving 6 bases between the germline ends. CDR3 sequence reads: CSAPGNTEAFF. The CDR3 region has the DNA TGCAGTGCCCCCGGGAACACTGAAGCTTTCTTT.

This CDR3 reads CASRTGAGDNSPLHF. For the CDR3, the DNA is TGTGCCAGCAGGACAGGGGCCGGAGATAATTCACCCCTCCACTTT. V is TRBV6-5 and J is TRBJ1-6; the match to TRBD1 covers 8 bases. V lost 6 bases and J lost 5; bases outside the gene matches: 6. The CDR3 covers 15 residues. Germline loops: CDR1 MNHEY, CDR2 SVGAGI.

This sequence joins TRBV5-4 and TRBJ1-1; 7 positions match TRBD1. This CDR3 spans 16 amino acids. V lost 4 bases, J lost 4 bases, and 13 bases stayed unmatched. CDR1 and CDR2 (germline): SGHNT, YYREEE (reference sequence). This CDR3 reads CASSGGQAGFVTEAFF. CDR3 nucleotides: TGTGCCAGCAGCGGCGGACAGGCGGGGTTTGTCACTGAAGCTTTCTTT.

This chain uses TRBV29-1 with TRBJ2-7; 7 bases map to TRBD1. Germline CDR1 reads SQVTM; CDR2 reads ANQGSEA. The CDR3 is 13 residues long. V shed 0 bases and J 3 bases; nucleotides not matched to a gene: 2. The CDR3, as DNA: TGCAGCGTTGAAGACCGGGACAGCTACGAGCAGTACTTC. Translation gives CSVEDRDSYEQYF.

This chain uses TRBV28 with TRBJ1-6; D might be TRBD1 (6 bases). Germline lookup yields CDR1 MDHEN and CDR2 SYDVKM. This CDR3 is 14 amino acids long. The germline V and J ends were trimmed by 5 bases and 10 bases, with 15 bases remaining between them. CDR3 DNA: TGTGCCAGCAGTACATACTCACAGGGATCACCCCTCCACTTT. This gives the protein CASSTYSQGSPLHF.